This paragraph reports one TCR beta chain. Using immunoSEQ multiplex PCR, the repertoire was profiled, and TCRdb retains in-frame clones only, with some absent. This table has 95,000 to 150,000 clones, roughly 90% appearing once. Trimming cost V 5 bases and J 6 bases; bases outside gene matches: 9. The CDR3 has 16 residues. Germline V gene lookup returns CDR1 MDHEN and CDR2 SYDVKM. The source of the sample is a study of blood T cell repertoires in COVID-19. Looking at the study overall: Samples representing acute and convalescent COVID-19 were sourced from the United States, Italy and Spain. T cells, B-cell-depleted T cells, or PBMCs provided the cDNA or gDNA that served as material.

The clonotype comes from a man aged 45-60 years with acute or convalescent COVID-19. This sequence joins TRBV28 and TRBJ2-7, with 14 bases lining up with TRBD2. The sample consisted of peripheral blood. The CDR3 loop is CASSPGTSGSRSEQYF. In DNA, the CDR3 is TGTGCCAGCAGTCCCGGGACTAGCGGGAGTCGTAGCGAGCAGTACTTC. The full variable domain, completed using reference TRBV28 and TRBJ2-7, is DVKVTQSSRYLVKRTGEKVFLECVQDMDHENMFWYRQDPGLGLRLIYFSYDVKMKEKGDIPEGYSVSREKKERFSLILESASTNQTSMYLCASSPGTSGSRSEQYFGPGTRLTVT.